A selection of T cell receptor beta chains follows, all from one sample in a study of blood T cell repertoires in COVID-19. Profiled with immunoSEQ multiplex PCR; TCRdb holds only in-frame clones, not every one. The data show some 44,000 clones, 80% to 95% seen once. The sample consisted of peripheral blood. Receptors originate from a human donor in a cohort sampled during active COVID-19. Each CDR3 is given with its conserved first and last residue. The D gene is left open where the match is weak. Clone size, where shown, is once, few, many, or a class for clones that have expanded.

D	V	J	length	size	CDR3	DNA
-	TRBV4-1	TRBJ2-1	17	-	CASSQDRVARQYNEQFF	TGCGCCAGCAGCCAAGATCGGGTAGCCCGCCAATACAATGAGCAGTTCTTC
TRBD2	TRBV18	TRBJ2-3	14	-	CASSKRENVNTQYF	TGTGCCAGCTCAAAGCGGGAGAATGTGAATACGCAGTATTTT
-	TRBV5-4	TRBJ2-2	15	once	CASSLEPQITGELFF	TGTGCCAGCAGCTTGGAACCACAGATCACCGGGGAGCTGTTTTTT
TRBD1	TRBV18	TRBJ1-2	15	-	CASSPTGTGNYGYTF	TGTGCCAGCTCACCTACCGGGACAGGCAACTATGGCTACACCTTC
TRBD2	TRBV4-3	TRBJ2-3	14	-	CASRETSTADTQYF	TGCGCCAGCAGGGAGACTAGCACAGCAGATACGCAGTATTTT
-	TRBV5-4	TRBJ2-1	13	-	CASAMQGYNEQFF	TGTGCCAGCGCCATGCAGGGCTACAATGAGCAGTTCTTC
TRBD1	TRBV3-1/TRBV3-2	TRBJ1-3	17	-	CASSFRQGATSGNTIYF	TGTGCCAGCAGCTTCAGACAGGGGGCGACCTCTGGAAACACCATATATTTT
-	TRBV19	TRBJ2-1	13	once	CASHGISYNEQFF	TGTGCATCCCACGGGATTTCCTACAATGAGCAGTTCTTC
-	TRBV5-4	TRBJ2-3	17	-	CASSGRGGAYTTDTQYF	TGTGCCAGCAGCGGGAGGGGGGGCGCCTACACCACAGATACGCAGTATTTT
TRBD1	TRBV28	TRBJ1-5	15	-	CASRMTGSSNQPQHF	TGTGCCAGCAGGATGACAGGGAGTAGCAATCAGCCCCAGCATTTT
TRBD2	TRBV11-3	TRBJ2-1	14	once	CASSLRGRYNEQFF	TGTGCCAGCAGCTTACGCGGGAGATACAATGAGCAGTTCTTC
-	TRBV18	TRBJ2-7	16	-	CASSRKALGFSYEQYF	TGTGCCAGCTCCCGAAAAGCCCTAGGATTCTCCTACGAGCAGTACTTC
-	TRBV6-5	TRBJ1-5	14	once	CASTRDYSNQPQHF	TGTGCCAGCACCAGGGATTATAGCAATCAGCCCCAGCATTTT
TRBD2	TRBV6-2/TRBV6-3	TRBJ2-7	18	-	CASSYSRRAGLGLYEQYF	TGTGCCAGCAGTTACTCGAGGAGAGCGGGACTGGGTTTGTACGAGCAGTACTTC
-	TRBV5-4	TRBJ1-1	15	-	CASSTVPGAGTEAFF	TGTGCCAGCAGCACCGTTCCAGGGGCGGGTACTGAAGCTTTCTTT
TRBD2	TRBV5-1	TRBJ2-1	15	-	CASSLSGGALNEQFF	TGCGCCAGCAGCTTGAGCGGGGGGGCCCTAAATGAGCAGTTCTTC
TRBD2	TRBV5-4	TRBJ2-1	16	-	CASNLMNSGGAYEQFF	TGTGCCAGCAACCTTATGAACAGCGGGGGGGCCTATGAGCAGTTCTTC
-	TRBV5-1	TRBJ1-1	17	-	CASSLVQVGRAGAEAFF	TGCGCCAGCAGCTTGGTCCAGGTGGGAAGAGCGGGGGCTGAAGCTTTCTTT
TRBD1	TRBV6-6	TRBJ1-1	14	-	CASSAGTVDTEAFF	TGTGCCAGCAGCGCCGGGACAGTCGACACTGAAGCTTTCTTT
TRBD1	TRBV2	TRBJ2-7	13	-	CASSSLQGYEQYF	TGTGCCAGCAGCTCCCTACAGGGGTACGAGCAGTACTTC
TRBD1	TRBV9	TRBJ1-2	16	-	CASSEWRGQGTYGYTF	TGTGCCAGCAGCGAATGGCGCGGACAGGGGACCTATGGCTACACCTTC
-	TRBV4-3	TRBJ1-6	16	once	CASSQVYWRNNSPLHF	TGCGCCAGCAGCCAAGTGTATTGGCGGAATAATTCACCCCTCCACTTT
-	TRBV28	TRBJ2-7	12	-	CASSVTGYEQYF	TGTGCCAGCAGTGTAACAGGCTACGAGCAGTACTTC
-	TRBV11-2	TRBJ1-4	14	-	CASSLGGVGEKLFF	TGTGCCAGCAGCCTGGGGGGGGTCGGTGAAAAACTGTTTTTT
TRBD1	TRBV3-1/TRBV3-2	TRBJ1-1	15	few	CASRHHPGQGISTFF	TGTGCCAGCAGACACCACCCGGGACAGGGGATTTCAACTTTCTTT
-	TRBV9	TRBJ2-3	15	-	CASSGERSSTDTQYF	TGTGCCAGCAGCGGCGAACGGTCTAGCACAGATACGCAGTATTTT
-	TRBV9	TRBJ1-3	15	-	CASSRTGQFGNTIYF	TGTGCCAGCAGCCGAACAGGACAGTTTGGAAACACCATATATTTT
TRBD2	TRBV11-2	TRBJ2-1	15	-	CASSTRLAGFDEQFF	TGTGCCAGCAGCACCCGACTAGCGGGATTCGATGAGCAGTTCTTC
TRBD2	TRBV28	TRBJ2-1	15	-	CASSLLAGGKNEQFF	TGTGCCAGCAGCCTACTAGCGGGAGGCAAGAATGAGCAGTTCTTC
-	TRBV6-1	TRBJ2-7	14	-	CASSERWTGNEQYF	TGTGCCAGCAGTGAGAGGTGGACCGGGAACGAGCAGTACTTC
-	TRBV28	TRBJ2-5	14	-	CASSFQGLQETQYF	TGTGCCAGCAGTTTCCAGGGATTACAAGAGACCCAGTACTTC
-	TRBV28	TRBJ2-5	14	-	CASRPGLIQETQYF	TGTGCCAGCAGGCCAGGACTGATACAAGAGACCCAGTACTTC
-	TRBV2	TRBJ1-2	11	-	CASNEGYGYTF	TGTGCCAGCAACGAGGGTTATGGCTACACCTTC
-	TRBV2	TRBJ1-3	12	-	CARSGAGNTIYF	TGTGCCAGGTCAGGGGCCGGAAACACCATATATTTT
TRBD2	TRBV5-6	TRBJ2-7	19	-	CASSYDSGLAGEISYEQYF	TGTGCCAGCAGCTACGATTCGGGACTAGCGGGGGAAATCTCCTACGAGCAGTACTTC
TRBD1	TRBV6-5	TRBJ1-1	14	-	CASSIDRGTTEAFF	TGTGCCAGCAGTATCGACAGGGGAACCACTGAAGCTTTCTTT
-	TRBV2	TRBJ1-5	16	-	CASSEAASNSNQPQHF	TGTGCCAGCAGTGAAGCGGCATCGAATAGCAATCAGCCCCAGCATTTT
TRBD1	TRBV28	TRBJ1-5	14	-	CASKGGSFRQPQHF	TGTGCCAGCAAAGGGGGCAGTTTTCGTCAGCCCCAGCATTTT
TRBD2	TRBV9	TRBJ2-7	11	-	CASSSAGEQYF	TGTGCCAGCAGCTCAGCGGGGGAGCAGTACTTC
TRBD2	TRBV20-1	TRBJ2-5	16	few	CSASPTSGATQETQYF	TGCAGTGCTAGTCCTACTAGCGGGGCGACTCAAGAGACCCAGTACTTC
-	TRBV7-2	TRBJ2-3	13	-	CASSFTRTDTQYF	TGTGCCAGCAGCTTTACACGCACAGATACGCAGTATTTT
-	TRBV7-9	TRBJ2-2	16	-	CASNYPALSGTGELFF	TGTGCCAGCAACTATCCGGCCCTTTCGGGCACCGGGGAGCTGTTTTTT
TRBD1	TRBV6-2/TRBV6-3	TRBJ1-5	15	-	CASSSGQGAGQPQHF	TGTGCCAGCAGTTCCGGACAGGGGGCGGGACAGCCCCAGCATTTT
TRBD2	TRBV10-2	TRBJ2-2	18	-	CASSPGTSGEWRTGELFF	TGCGCCAGCAGTCCGGGGACTAGCGGGGAGTGGAGGACCGGGGAGCTGTTTTTT
-	TRBV5-1	TRBJ1-4	13	once	CASSLDSLEKLFF	TGCGCCAGCAGCTTGGACAGTCTTGAAAAACTGTTTTTT
-	TRBV3-1/TRBV3-2	TRBJ2-7	10	once	CASGGNEQYF	TGTGCCAGCGGAGGGAACGAGCAGTACTTC
-	TRBV29-1	TRBJ2-5	15	-	CSVESLPGQGETQYF	TGCAGCGTTGAGAGTCTCCCAGGGCAGGGGGAGACCCAGTACTTC
-	TRBV6-2/TRBV6-3	TRBJ1-1	13	-	CASSLTVNTEAFF	TGTGCCAGCAGCCTCACGGTGAACACTGAAGCTTTCTTT
TRBD1	TRBV28	TRBJ1-5	15	-	CASRQGARGNQPQHF	TGTGCCAGCAGGCAGGGGGCGAGGGGCAATCAGCCCCAGCATTTT